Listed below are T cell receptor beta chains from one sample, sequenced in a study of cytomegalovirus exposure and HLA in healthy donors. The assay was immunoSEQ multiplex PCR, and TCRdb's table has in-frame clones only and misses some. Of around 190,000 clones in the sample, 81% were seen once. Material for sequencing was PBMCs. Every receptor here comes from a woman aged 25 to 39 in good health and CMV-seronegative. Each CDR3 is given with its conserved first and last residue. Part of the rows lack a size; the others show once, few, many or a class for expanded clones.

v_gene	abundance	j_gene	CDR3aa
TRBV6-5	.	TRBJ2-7	CASSSEGVPTYEQYF
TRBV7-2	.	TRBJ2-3	CASSATVADTQYF
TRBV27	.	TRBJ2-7	CASALTGVHEQYF
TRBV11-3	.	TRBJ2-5	CASSPGPARAETQYF
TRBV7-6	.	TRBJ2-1	CASSLVVRGPRHTRNEQFF
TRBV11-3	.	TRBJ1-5	CASSVSCDGVSNQPQHF
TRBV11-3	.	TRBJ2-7	CASSLRGTYEQYF
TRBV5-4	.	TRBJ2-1	CASSSAGGPRNEQFF
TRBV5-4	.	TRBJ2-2	CASSLGGRVPGTGELFF
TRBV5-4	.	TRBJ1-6	CASSLQGQNSPLHF
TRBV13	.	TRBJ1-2	CASSRVGTGFSANYGYTF
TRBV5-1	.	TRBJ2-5	CASSLAGQGGQETQYF
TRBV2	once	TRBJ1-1	CASSEGTGGRAFF
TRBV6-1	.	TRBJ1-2	CASSEAGWGGLGGYTF
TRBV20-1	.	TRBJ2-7	CSARRTADRFF
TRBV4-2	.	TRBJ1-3	CASTSGGTGGGNTIYF
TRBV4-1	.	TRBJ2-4	CASRRPGDKNIQYF
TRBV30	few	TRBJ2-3	CASTGTGSTDTQYF
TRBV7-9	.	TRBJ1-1	CASSLALFGTEAFF
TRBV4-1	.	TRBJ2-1	CASSQLSGTSAYNEQFF
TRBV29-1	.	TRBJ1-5	CSALVYNQPQHF
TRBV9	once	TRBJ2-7	CASSVGGKPYEQYF
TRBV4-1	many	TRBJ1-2	CASSPNRDRVDYGYTF
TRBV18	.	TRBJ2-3	CASSPFGTRGTDTQYF
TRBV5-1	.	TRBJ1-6	CASSLVQGGRQNSPLHF
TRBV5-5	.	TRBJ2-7	CASSPRQMHEQYF
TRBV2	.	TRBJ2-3	CASGGSSGSTSTDTQYF
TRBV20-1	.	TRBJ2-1	CSASSRDEQFF
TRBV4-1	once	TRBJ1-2	CASSQDGPGGRYGYTF
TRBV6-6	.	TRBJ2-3	CASSYRTGPTDTQYF
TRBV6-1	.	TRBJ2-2	CASNSPGWTGELFF
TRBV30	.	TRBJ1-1	CAWMAGTGGSEAFF
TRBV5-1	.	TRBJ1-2	CASSSRQDNYGYTF
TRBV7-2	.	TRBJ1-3	CASSLGRQRGNTIYF
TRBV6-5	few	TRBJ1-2	CASSYLTGGAFGYTF
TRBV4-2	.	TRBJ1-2	CASSHPWDTSNYGYTF
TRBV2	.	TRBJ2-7	CASSEETGTYEQYF
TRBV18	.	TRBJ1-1	CASSPTVPPGDTEAFF
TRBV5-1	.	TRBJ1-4	CASSLEAGGEKLFF
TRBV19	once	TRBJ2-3	CATAVTDTQYF
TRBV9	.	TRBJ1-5	CASSVGRSGQPQHF
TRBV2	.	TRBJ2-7	CASRRTSEQYF
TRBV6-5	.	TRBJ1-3	CASNDRASGNTIYF
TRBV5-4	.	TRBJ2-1	CASSLASGGISYNEQFF
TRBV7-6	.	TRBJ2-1	CASSLPQGSNSGNEQFF
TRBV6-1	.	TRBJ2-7	CASRGTVYAYEQYF
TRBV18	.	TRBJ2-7	CASSLVRGRDEQYF
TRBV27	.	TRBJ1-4	CASNPSGAPTNEKLFF